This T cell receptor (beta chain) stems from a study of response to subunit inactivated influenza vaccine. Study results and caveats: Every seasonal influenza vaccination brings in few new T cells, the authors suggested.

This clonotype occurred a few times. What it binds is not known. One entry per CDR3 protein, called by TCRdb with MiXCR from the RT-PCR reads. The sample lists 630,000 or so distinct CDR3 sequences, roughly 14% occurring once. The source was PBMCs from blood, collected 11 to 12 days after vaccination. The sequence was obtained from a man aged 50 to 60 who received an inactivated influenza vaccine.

This CDR3 is CSARDSGTTAEAFF. The DNA of the CDR3 is TGCAGTGCTAGAGATTCGGGGACCACGGCTGAAGCTTTCTTT. The rearrangement joins TRBV20-1 to TRBJ1-1; maybe TRBD1 (5 bases). Germline CDR1 and CDR2: DFQATT and SNEGSKA (reference sequence). Trimming pared 0 bases from V and 6 bases from J, leaving 14 bases between. This CDR3 is 14 amino acids long.